The rows below give T cell receptor beta chains drawn from one sample of a study of human T cells and chemical hapten exposure. TCRdb itself ran the RACE reads through MiXCR, one entry per CDR3 protein. Of some 200,000 distinct CDR3 sequences in the sample, more than 25% were seen once. Here the sequenced sample was whole blood, taken in connection with sensitization to the hapten diphenylcyclopropenone (DPC). The receptors were sampled from a woman between 25 and 40 years old with alopecia areata. Some clones in this sample may be carry-over from other donors' samples. Both conserved end residues are part of each CDR3. D genes are given only for firm matches. Clone size is stated in some rows and not others, as once, few, many or a class when expanded.

V	size	J	D	CDR3	DNA
TRBV4-1	NA	TRBJ1-1	TRBD1	CASSQDQGGEAFF	TGCGCCAGCAGCCAAGATCAGGGGGGAGAAGCTTTCTTT
TRBV11-1	few	TRBJ1-1	NA	CASSSARTEAFF	TGTGCCAGCAGCTCGGCTCGAACTGAAGCTTTCTTT
TRBV18	few	TRBJ2-7	TRBD1	CASSPPGQAAYEQYF	TGTGCCAGCTCACCACCGGGACAGGCCGCCTACGAGCAGTACTTC
TRBV28	NA	TRBJ1-2	NA	CASSYSNYGYTF	TGTGCCAGCAGTTACAGCAACTATGGCTACACCTTC
TRBV11-2	few	TRBJ1-1	NA	CASSRRDTEAFF	TGTGCCAGCAGCCGGAGGGACACTGAAGCTTTCTTT
TRBV29-1	few	TRBJ2-4	TRBD2	CSVGELAGAIQYF	TGCAGCGTTGGCGAACTAGCGGGAGCGATTCAGTACTTC
TRBV7-9	NA	TRBJ1-2	NA	CASSLRDYGYTF	TGTGCCAGCAGTCTCCGGGACTATGGCTACACCTTC
TRBV29-1	NA	TRBJ2-7	TRBD1	CSVEGQSYEQYF	TGCAGCGTTGAGGGACAGTCCTACGAGCAGTACTTC
TRBV5-4	few	TRBJ1-3	NA	CASSSPGNSGNTIYF	TGTGCCAGCAGCTCCCCAGGGAACTCTGGAAACACCATATATTTT
TRBV7-2	NA	TRBJ1-1	NA	CASSHPGTEAFF	TGTGCCAGCAGCCATCCCGGCACTGAAGCTTTCTTT
TRBV7-2	NA	TRBJ2-1	TRBD2	CASSPAPRTSGGSEQFF	TGTGCCAGCAGCCCCGCCCCCCGGACTAGCGGGGGTTCTGAGCAGTTCTTC
TRBV28	many	TRBJ2-2	NA	CASSLRAGELFF	TGTGCCAGCAGTTTAAGGGCCGGGGAGCTGTTTTTT
TRBV7-8	NA	TRBJ1-2	NA	CASSLMGGDVNYGYTF	TGTGCCAGCAGCTTAATGGGAGGGGACGTAAACTATGGCTACACCTTC
TRBV20-1	few	TRBJ2-1	TRBD2	CSARASGRGNEQFF	TGCAGTGCTAGGGCCAGCGGGAGAGGAAATGAGCAGTTCTTC
TRBV3-1	few	TRBJ1-5	NA	CASSQGSVYSNQPQHF	TGTGCCAGCAGCCAAGGCTCGGTATATAGCAATCAGCCCCAGCATTTT
TRBV7-8	NA	TRBJ1-2	TRBD1	CASSSGQFDGYTF	TGTGCCAGCAGCTCGGGACAGTTTGATGGCTACACCTTC
TRBV10-3	few	TRBJ2-5	NA	CAIRPDSQETQYF	TGTGCCATCAGGCCCGACAGTCAAGAGACCCAGTACTTC
TRBV3-1	NA	TRBJ2-1	NA	CASSLGFLYNEQFF	TGTGCCAGCAGCCTTGGGTTTCTCTACAATGAGCAGTTCTTC
TRBV28	NA	TRBJ2-7	NA	CASSLRGPGEQYF	TGTGCCAGCAGTTTACGGGGGCCTGGAGAGCAGTACTTC
TRBV6-2/TRBV6-3	few	TRBJ2-4	NA	CASSEGGVLAKNIQYF	TGTGCCAGCAGTGAGGGTGGAGTGCTAGCCAAAAACATTCAGTACTTC
TRBV28	NA	TRBJ2-1	NA	CASSSIPRSTPRNEQFF	TGTGCCAGCAGTTCGATCCCCCGGTCGACTCCACGCAATGAGCAGTTCTTC
TRBV25-1	NA	TRBJ1-1	TRBD1	CASTHRGQTEAFF	TGTGCCAGCACTCACAGGGGGCAAACTGAAGCTTTCTTT
TRBV2	NA	TRBJ1-1	NA	CASSGTVGTNTEAFF	TGTGCCAGCAGTGGGACAGTCGGCACGAACACTGAAGCTTTCTTT
TRBV28	NA	TRBJ2-7	TRBD2	CASSPATRAGVGEQYF	TGTGCCAGCAGTCCAGCCACCCGAGCGGGGGTCGGCGAGCAGTACTTC
TRBV10-3	NA	TRBJ1-1	NA	CAISDKGATGEAFF	TGTGCCATCAGTGATAAAGGGGCTACGGGGGAAGCTTTCTTT
TRBV4-2	many	TRBJ2-7	TRBD2	CASSQEVTSGNYEQYF	TGTGCCAGCAGCCAAGAAGTCACTAGCGGGAACTACGAGCAGTACTTC
TRBV28	few	TRBJ2-1	TRBD2	CASSFGLADFNEQFF	TGTGCCAGCAGTTTTGGACTAGCGGATTTCAATGAGCAGTTCTTC
TRBV12-3/TRBV12-4	few	TRBJ1-2	TRBD1	CASSLEGTGGLYGYTF	TGTGCCAGCAGTTTAGAGGGGACAGGAGGACTCTATGGCTACACCTTC
TRBV2	NA	TRBJ2-7	NA	CASSYGLSYEQYF	TGTGCCAGCTCATACGGGTTGTCCTACGAGCAGTACTTC
TRBV7-8	few	TRBJ1-6	NA	CASSLGTTRVLREYLHF	TGTGCCAGCAGCTTAGGGACGACCAGGGTTTTGAGGGAGTACCTCCACTTT
TRBV29-1	once	TRBJ2-7	NA	CSVGVWGGPRDEQYF	TGCAGCGTAGGGGTGTGGGGAGGCCCTAGAGACGAGCAGTACTTC
TRBV9	NA	TRBJ1-2	NA	CASSVGTAAYGYTF	TGTGCCAGCAGCGTAGGCACAGCCGCGTATGGCTACACCTTC
TRBV28	NA	TRBJ2-7	TRBD1	CASSTGQGFYEQYF	TGTGCCAGCAGTACCGGACAGGGGTTCTACGAGCAGTACTTC
TRBV2	few	TRBJ1-1	NA	CASNHGSTEAFF	TGTGCCAGCAACCATGGATCCACTGAAGCTTTCTTT
TRBV7-2	NA	TRBJ1-1	NA	CASGVYGRVAEAFF	TGTGCCAGTGGGGTGTACGGTCGGGTAGCTGAAGCTTTCTTT
TRBV5-1	few	TRBJ2-5	TRBD1	CASTDTTGGPETQYF	TGCGCCAGCACCGACACTACAGGGGGCCCAGAGACCCAGTACTTC
TRBV7-9	NA	TRBJ1-5	NA	CASSLVGQGNQPQHF	TGTGCCAGCAGCTTGGTTGGGCAGGGGAATCAGCCCCAGCATTTT
TRBV20-1	few	TRBJ1-5	NA	CSASPGAVNQPQHF	TGCAGTGCTAGCCCGGGGGCAGTGAATCAGCCCCAGCATTTT
TRBV6-5	few	TRBJ2-3	NA	CASSYSTDGPSTDTQYF	TGTGCCAGCAGTTACTCTACGGACGGCCCTAGCACAGATACGCAGTATTTT
TRBV27	few	TRBJ1-6	NA	CASGRGGSYNSPLHF	TGTGCCAGTGGCCGGGGGGGCTCCTATAATTCACCCCTCCACTTT
TRBV29-1	few	TRBJ1-1	NA	CSVVLLSEAFF	TGCAGCGTTGTTTTACTGTCGGAAGCTTTCTTT